The next 3 T cell receptor beta chains were all read from a single sample in a study of T cells after yellow fever vaccination. TCRdb ran MiXCR on the 5' RACE reads and lists one entry per CDR3 protein. The sample records some 340,000 distinct CDR3 sequences, about 4% being singletons. The sample was PBMCs, taken 5 days after the yellow fever booster vaccination. These receptor sequences come from a man younger than 35 who received the YFV17D yellow fever vaccine.

V and J are TRBV5-1 and TRBJ2-3, with D hard to call. This CDR3 is 15 amino acids long. V dropped 4 bases and J dropped 4 bases, with 16 bases sitting between them. Looked up from germline, CDR1 is SGHRS and CDR2 is YFSETQ. CDR3 DNA: TGCGCCAGCAGCCCGGAGTCCGCACGGGCAGATACGCAGTATTTT. It specifies CASSPESARADTQYF.

The chain has TRBV28 and TRBJ1-2; D call uncertain. V shed 8 bases and J shed 6 bases, with 7 bases lying between them. CDR1 MDHEN and CDR2 SYDVKM come from the germline V gene. CDR3 length: 10 residues. CDR3 DNA sequence: TGTGCCAGCGGTAGGGATGGCTACACCTTC. Its protein product is CASGRDGYTF.

This clonotype showed up many times. The V call is TRBV12-3 or TRBV12-4, the J call TRBJ1-5, with unresolved D. This CDR3 is built from 13 residues. V was clipped by 2 bases and J by 4 bases, with 6 bases between them. The CDR3 loop is CASSLSQNQPQHF. CDR3 DNA sequence: TGTGCCAGCAGTTTAAGTCAGAATCAGCCCCAGCATTTT.